This T cell receptor beta chain was documented in a study of T cell repertoires in cytomegalovirus infection. This clonotype has only a few counts. Antigen specificity is unknown. TCRdb called the reads again in MiXCR, with one record for every CDR3 protein. The table shows some 500,000 distinct CDR3 sequences, with roughly 43% occurring only once. There are 15 residues in the CDR3. Germline lookup yields CDR1 SGHTA and CDR2 FQGNSA. With V trimmed by 7 bases and J by 8 bases, 12 bases remained unmatched. The gene calls are TRBV7-2 and TRBJ2-1, with 9 bases fitting TRBD2. The receptor was derived from a human donor in good health (CMV status not recorded). Some clones in this sample may be carry-over from other donors' samples. This specimen was cultured PBMCs, taken from culture after CMV antigen stimulation. The CDR3 spells CASTKGASGEDEQFF. CDR3 nucleotides: TGTGCCAGCACCAAAGGTGCTAGCGGGGAGGATGAGCAGTTCTTC. The whole variable domain, remainder taken from reference TRBV7-2 and TRBJ2-1, is GAGVSQSPSNKVTEKGKDVELRCDPISGHTALYWYRQSLGQGLEFLIYFQGNSAPDKSGLPSDRFSAERTGGSVSTLTIQRTQQEDSAVYLCASTKGASGEDEQFFGPGTRLTVL.